These 32 T cell receptor beta chains came from one sample sequenced in a study of blood T cell repertoires in COVID-19. The repertoire was sequenced with immunoSEQ multiplex PCR; TCRdb's copy has only in-frame clones and lacks some. The data contain roughly 26,000 clones, just under 95% of them singletons. The sample comprised peripheral blood. The receptors come from a human donor with active COVID-19. The donor label of this sample is uncertain.

V and J are TRBV5-1 and TRBJ2-3, with TRBD1 identical over 8 bases. Trimming cost V 3 bases and J 2 bases; bases outside gene matches: 11. CDR1 and CDR2 from the germline V gene are SGHRS and YFSETQ. The CDR3 totals 17 residues. This CDR3 reads CASSYYSQGALTDTQYF. For the CDR3, the DNA is TGCGCCAGCAGCTATTATTCCCAGGGGGCGCTCACAGATACGCAGTATTTT.

The gene calls are TRBV5-1 and TRBJ1-1; 8 nucleotides line up with TRBD1. This CDR3 has 14 residues. Germline loops: CDR1 SGHRS, CDR2 YFSETQ. Trimming at V came to 3 bases and at J to 4 bases, leaving 5 bases not matched to a gene. CDR3 DNA sequence: TGCGCCAGCAGCTCGGACAGGGTGCCCACTGAAGCTTTCTTT. This gives the protein CASSSDRVPTEAFF.

CDR3 bases: TGCGCCAGCAGCTGGGTAGCGGGAGGGCCATCTGAGCAGTTCTTC. Residues: CASSWVAGGPSEQFF. This chain uses TRBV5-1 with TRBJ2-1; TRBD2 matches 11 bases. The junction had 8 bases not matched to a gene; V was cut back by 3 bases and J by 9 bases. Per the germline V gene, CDR1 is SGHRS and CDR2 is YFSETQ. The CDR3 runs 15 residues.

The CDR3 loop reads CASTLWAGGTEQYF. The CDR3 coding sequence is TGTGCCAGCACCCTTTGGGCAGGGGGTACGGAGCAGTACTTC. The V and J genes are TRBV5-5 and TRBJ2-7; 7 bases fit TRBD1. Per germline, CDR1 SGHKS and CDR2 YYEKEE (reference sequence). Losses at the gene ends were 6 bases for V and 7 bases for J; bases not matched to a gene: 13. The length of the CDR3 is 14 residues. Filled out from reference TRBV5-5 and TRBJ2-7, the complete variable domain reads DAGVTQSPTHLIKTRGQQVTLRCSPISGHKSVSWYQQVLGQGPQFIFQYYEKEERGRGNFPDRFSARQFPNYSSELNVNALLLGDSALYLCASTLWAGGTEQYFGPGTRLTVT.

This clone was counted a single time. The chain uses TRBV5-4 and TRBJ1-2, with D possibly matching TRBD1 (5 bases). Germline V CDR1 and CDR2: SGHNT, YYREEE (reference sequence). V lost 4 bases to trimming and J lost 7 bases, with 17 bases between them. The CDR3 extends over 14 amino acids. CDR3 nucleotides: TGTGCCAGCAGCCCGGCGGGAGGGCAGGGTGGCTACACCTTC. Translating it yields CASSPAGGQGGYTF.

The chain combines TRBV19 with TRBJ1-4; D ambiguous. The CDR3 length is 14 residues. The V end lost 7 bases, the J end lost 5 bases, and 14 bases lay between the germline ends. Germline V gives CDR1 LNHDA, CDR2 SQIVND (reference sequence). In DNA form, the CDR3 reads TGTGCCAGTAACCACCTTGAAAGCAATGAAAAACTGTTTTTT. It yields the protein CASNHLESNEKLFF.

The chain uses TRBV28 and TRBJ2-3, with TRBD2 matching over 8 bases. Losses at the gene ends were 6 bases for V and 5 bases for J; bases not matched to a gene: 13. The CDR3 sequence is 16 residues long. Germline V gives CDR1 MDHEN, CDR2 SYDVKM. As DNA, the CDR3 is TGTGCCAGCAGAAACGGTAGGGCGGGAGGTGTAGATACGCAGTATTTT. It encodes CASRNGRAGGVDTQYF.

The chain employs TRBV12-3 or TRBV12-4 and TRBJ2-7; unclear D gene. This CDR3 has 12 residues. V gave up 4 bases and J gave up 5 bases, with 9 bases separating them. The CDR3, as DNA: TGTGCCAGCAGTTCCTCTTCAGACGAGCAGTACTTC. As protein: CASSSSSDEQYF.

This chain connects TRBV20-1 to TRBJ2-1; 15 bases line up with TRBD2. The germline CDR1 and CDR2 sequences are DFQATT and SNEGSKA (reference sequence). J was trimmed by 7 bases and V by 3 bases; bases with no gene match: 4. The CDR3 totals 15 residues. The CDR3 protein is CSASTGTSGRNEQFF. The CDR3 DNA reads as TGCAGTGCTAGTACCGGGACTAGCGGGAGGAATGAGCAGTTCTTC.

This clone appeared once. V gene TRBV7-2 combines with J gene TRBJ1-2; no definite D call. CDR1 is SGHTA, CDR2 FQGNSA, per germline. The V gene lost 5 bases and the J gene lost 0 bases, with 10 bases spanning the gap. There are 14 residues in the CDR3. The CDR3 reads CASSRQTANYGYTF. CDR3 nucleotide sequence: TGTGCCAGCAGCAGACAAACGGCTAACTATGGCTACACCTTC. Based on the CDR3 plus reference TRBV7-2 and TRBJ1-2, the full variable domain is GAGVSQSPSNKVTEKGKDVELRCDPISGHTALYWYRQSLGQGLEFLIYFQGNSAPDKSGLPSDRFSAERTGGSVSTLTIQRTQQEDSAVYLCASSRQTANYGYTFGSGTRLTVV.

The rearrangement joins TRBV6-6 to TRBJ2-1; D unresolved. The length of the CDR3 is 15 residues. V was shortened by 2 bases and J by 2 bases, with 10 bases between the two germline ends. The germline CDR1 and CDR2 sequences are MNHNY and SVGAGI (reference sequence). The CDR3 is CASSYTDLTYNEQFF. The CDR3 nucleotides are TGTGCCAGCAGTTACACAGATCTTACCTACAATGAGCAGTTCTTC.

The V gene is TRBV19, the J gene TRBJ2-2; D is perhaps TRBD2 (6 bases). CDR3 length equals 15 residues. V was cut by 6 bases and J by 4 bases, with 15 bases left in between. Germline V gene sequence: CDR1 LNHDA, CDR2 SQIVND (reference sequence). This CDR3 is CASSPGGAGTGELFF. The CDR3 bases are TGTGCCAGTAGCCCCGGAGGGGCAGGCACCGGGGAGCTGTTTTTT. Variable domain in full (rest from reference TRBV19 and TRBJ2-2): DGGITQSPKYLFRKEGQNVTLSCEQNLNHDAMYWYRQDPGQGLRLIYYSQIVNDFQKGDIAEGYSVSREKKESFPLTVTSAQKNPTAFYLCASSPGGAGTGELFFGEGSRLTVL.

The table lists this clone with a few counts. The V and J genes are TRBV10-1 and TRBJ1-1; no clear D gene. CDR3 length: 15 amino acids. Trimming pared 0 bases from V and 3 bases from J, leaving 11 bases between. CDR1 WNHNN and CDR2 SYGVQD come from the germline V gene (reference sequence). The CDR3 here is CASSESRVRYTEAFF. The DNA for the CDR3 is TGCGCCAGCAGTGAGTCGCGGGTTAGGTACACTGAAGCTTTCTTT.

This rearrangement joins TRBV28 to TRBJ1-5; 7 bases map to TRBD1. CDR1 is MDHEN and CDR2 is SYDVKM in the germline V gene. This CDR3 has 17 amino acids. V dropped 5 bases and J dropped 4; count of bases not matched to a gene: 14. The CDR3 DNA is TGTGCCAGCAGTAAGGTGAGACAGGGCGCGCGGAATCAGCCCCAGCATTTT. Its translation: CASSKVRQGARNQPQHF.

The rearrangement joins TRBV29-1 to TRBJ2-3; D uncertain. CDR1 is SQVTM, CDR2 ANQGSEA, per germline. The CDR3 is 15 residues long. V dropped 0 bases and J dropped 0 bases, with 10 bases sitting between them. The CDR3 DNA reads as TGCAGCGTTGAAGATTCGTTCTCTAGCACAGATACGCAGTATTTT. Its protein is CSVEDSFSSTDTQYF.

J is TRBJ2-5 and V is TRBV7-9; 9 bases are a match to TRBD2. The germline V gene has CDR1 SEHNR and CDR2 FQNEAQ (reference sequence). This CDR3 is built from 15 residues. V trimming: 5 bases; J trimming: 4 bases; junction bases outside the gene matches: 8. CDR3 bases: TGTGCCAGCAGCCCACCTTTGCGGGAGGGAGAGACCCAGTACTTC. Encoded protein: CASSPPLREGETQYF.

The genes are TRBV24-1 and TRBJ2-1; D is perhaps TRBD1 (6 bases). CDR3 length equals 16 residues. The V end was cut by 5 bases, the J end by 4 bases, with 17 bases between. Germline V lookup: CDR1 KGHDR, CDR2 SFDVKD. The CDR3 DNA follows: TGTGCCACCAGTGGTGCTGGGGCAGGGGATTACAATGAGCAGTTCTTC. It codes for CATSGAGAGDYNEQFF.

The rearrangement joins TRBV7-9 to TRBJ2-5; tentatively, D is TRBD1 (6 bases). The V end was cut by 5 bases, the J end by 2 bases, with 18 bases between. The germline V gene has CDR1 SEHNR and CDR2 FQNEAQ (reference sequence). The CDR3 length is 16 residues. Here the CDR3 reads CASSPRTELFQETQYF. The DNA of the CDR3 is TGTGCCAGCAGCCCCAGGACAGAACTCTTTCAAGAGACCCAGTACTTC.

The chain has TRBV5-1 and TRBJ2-1; D ambiguous. The CDR3 spans 14 residues. V shed 4 bases and J shed 6 bases, with 14 bases lying between them. Germline lookup yields CDR1 SGHRS and CDR2 YFSETQ. The CDR3 DNA reads as TGCGCCAGCAGCACAGCTTCCTGGCGCAATGAGCAGTTCTTC. Translating gives CASSTASWRNEQFF.

The CDR3 sequence: CASTRTSGSSYNEQFF. For the CDR3, the DNA is TGTGCCAGTACCAGGACTAGCGGAAGCTCCTACAATGAGCAGTTCTTC. This chain joins TRBV19 and TRBJ2-1; TRBD2 aligns across 10 bases. CDR3 length equals 16 residues. Trimming at V came to 7 bases and at J to 0 bases, leaving 6 bases not matched to a gene. The V gene's germline CDR1 is LNHDA and CDR2 SQIVND (reference sequence).

This clone was observed a few times. V is TRBV30 and J is TRBJ1-2, with 10 bases lining up with TRBD1. Trimming took 2 bases from V and 1 from J; bases not matched to a gene: 4. The CDR3 is 15 amino acids. The germline V gene has CDR1 GTSNPN and CDR2 SVGIG (reference sequence). CDR3 protein: CAWSKTGGYNYGYTF. The CDR3 DNA is TGTGCCTGGAGTAAGACAGGGGGCTATAACTATGGCTACACCTTC.

The chain has TRBV5-4 and TRBJ2-1; 7 bases match TRBD2. The CDR3 extends over 17 amino acids. Trimming at V came to 6 bases and at J to 1 base, leaving 13 bases not matched to a gene. Germline-derived CDR1 and CDR2 are SGHNT and YYREEE (reference sequence). This CDR3 is CASTPSRRGISYNEQFF. Written as DNA, the CDR3 is TGTGCCAGCACCCCGAGTCGGCGGGGGATTTCCTACAATGAGCAGTTCTTC.

This sequence joins TRBV28 and TRBJ1-2, with 8 bases aligning to TRBD1. J lost 4 bases, V lost 5 bases, and 3 bases had no gene match. Germline-derived CDR1 and CDR2 are MDHEN and SYDVKM. This CDR3 comprises 13 residues. CDR3 nucleotides: TGTGCCAGCAGTGACACAGGGGGCTATGGCTACACCTTC. Residues: CASSDTGGYGYTF.

V is TRBV2 and J is TRBJ1-2, with D uncertain. Deletions cut 8 bases from V and 5 bases from J, with 12 bases between. The CDR3 consists of 12 residues. Germline-derived CDR1 and CDR2 are SNHLY and FYNNEI. The CDR3 DNA sequence: TGTGCCAGCGGTATAGTTGAGTATGGCTACACCTTC. This gives the protein CASGIVEYGYTF.

The chain is built from TRBV25-1 and TRBJ1-4; 7 positions match TRBD1. V was clipped by 5 bases and J by 0 bases; unmatched bases: 3. CDR3 length: 15 residues. Germline V gene lookup returns CDR1 MGHDK and CDR2 SYGVNS. Here the CDR3 DNA reads TGTGCCAGCAGTAGACAGGGACCAACTAATGAAAAACTGTTTTTT. This encodes CASSRQGPTNEKLFF.

Details on this clone: The same CDR3 arises from other DNA sequences in this sample as well. J is TRBJ1-6 and V is TRBV4-1, with 10 bases fitting TRBD1. The CDR3 has 18 residues. With V trimmed by 0 bases and J by 3 bases, 5 bases remained unmatched. CDR1 is MGHRA, CDR2 YSYEKL, per germline. The CDR3 region has the DNA TGCGCCAGCAGCCAAGATGCGGGACAGGGGAACTATAATTCACCCCTCCACTTT. Amino acid sequence: CASSQDAGQGNYNSPLHF.

The genes are TRBV6-6 and TRBJ2-2; no firm D call. This CDR3 has 13 amino acids. Germline CDR1 and CDR2: MNHNY and SVGAGI (reference sequence). Trimming cost V 7 bases and J 4 bases, with 10 bases left between them. The CDR3 DNA is TGTGCCAGCAAAGAAGCATCCACCGGGGAGCTGTTTTTT. Protein sequence: CASKEASTGELFF.

The table lists this clone with a count of one. The V and J genes are TRBV12-5 and TRBJ1-3; D call uncertain. Trimming cost V 6 bases and J 1 base, with 10 bases left between them. Germline-derived CDR1 and CDR2 are LGHNT and FRNRAP. The CDR3 is made up of 14 amino acids. CDR3 coding DNA: TGTGCTAGTGGCCTCGGTAATTCTGGAAACACCATATATTTT. Translation: CASGLGNSGNTIYF.

This chain links TRBV21-1 with TRBJ2-5; the tabulated D call, TRBD1, remains unverified against the DNA. TRBV21-1 is listed as a pseudogene. The CDR3 has 17 amino acids. The CDR3 DNA reads as TGTGCCAGCAGCAAAAAGGGCGGACAGGGCCTGATCCAGACCCAGTACTTC. It codes for CASSKKGGQGLIQTQYF.

The chain couples TRBV3-1 (or the pseudogene TRBV3-2) to TRBJ1-4, with a tentative D call TRBD1 (6 bases). Trimming removed 7 bases at V and 0 bases at J, with 9 bases between. Germline CDR1 LGHDT, CDR2 YNNKEL (reference sequence). The CDR3 has 14 residues. CDR3 nucleotide sequence: TGTGCCAGCAAAACAGGGTCAACTAATGAAAAACTGTTTTTT. The encoded protein is CASKTGSTNEKLFF.

V gene TRBV6-5 combines with J gene TRBJ2-3; D gene uncertain. Trimming shortened V by 7 bases and J by 6 bases, and 8 bases separated the two germline ends. CDR3 length: 11 residues. Germline V gives CDR1 MNHEY, CDR2 SVGAGI. This CDR3 reads CASKQKDTQYF. For the CDR3, the DNA is TGTGCCAGCAAACAGAAGGATACGCAGTATTTT.

The chain has TRBV11-2 and TRBJ2-5, with 10 nucleotides matching TRBD2. Germline values: CDR1 SGHAT, CDR2 FQNNGV. The junction had 11 bases not matched to a gene; V was cut back by 5 bases and J by 5 bases. The CDR3 spans 16 residues. CDR3 region: CASSPQEREGRETQYF. DNA of the CDR3: TGTGCCAGCAGCCCCCAGGAGCGGGAGGGTCGGGAGACCCAGTACTTC.